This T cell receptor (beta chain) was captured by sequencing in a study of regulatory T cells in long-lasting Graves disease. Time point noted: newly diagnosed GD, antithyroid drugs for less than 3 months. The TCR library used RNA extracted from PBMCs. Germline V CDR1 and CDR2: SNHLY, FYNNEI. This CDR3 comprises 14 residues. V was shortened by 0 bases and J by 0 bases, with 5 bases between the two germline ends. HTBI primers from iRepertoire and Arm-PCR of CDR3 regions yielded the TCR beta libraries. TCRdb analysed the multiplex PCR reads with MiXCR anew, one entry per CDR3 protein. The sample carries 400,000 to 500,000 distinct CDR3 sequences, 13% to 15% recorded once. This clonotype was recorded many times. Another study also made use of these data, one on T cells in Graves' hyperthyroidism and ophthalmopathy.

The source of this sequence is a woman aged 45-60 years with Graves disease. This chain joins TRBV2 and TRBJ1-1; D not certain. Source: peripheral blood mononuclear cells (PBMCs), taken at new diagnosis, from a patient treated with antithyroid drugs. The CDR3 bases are TGTGCCAGCAGTGAAGCCGGGCTGAACACTGAAGCTTTCTTT. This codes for CASSEAGLNTEAFF.